The rows below give T cell receptor beta chains drawn from one sample of a study of T cells in Graves' hyperthyroidism and ophthalmopathy. TCRdb re-called the multiplex PCR reads with MiXCR, one entry per CDR3 protein. Of roughly 660,000 distinct CDR3 sequences listed, 17% are singletons. Sequenced sample: blood. These receptors all stem from a man aged 45 to 65 with Graves' hyperthyroidism. Each CDR3 is given with its conserved first and last residue. Fields, in order: clone size, V gene, D gene, J gene, CDR3 DNA, CDR3 protein. A D gene is named only where the DNA matches it firmly. Size tells how often a clone was seen (once, few, many) or the class of an expanded clone, and some rows leave it out.

>many|TRBV28|TRBD1|TRBJ1-5
TGTGCCAGCAGCATCGACAGGGGAAGCAATCAGCCCCAGCATTTT
CASSIDRGSNQPQHF
>-|TRBV29-1|-|TRBJ2-5
TGCAGCGTTGAACAGTACCAAGAGACCCAGTACTTC
CSVEQYQETQYF
>few|TRBV12-3/TRBV12-4|-|TRBJ2-2
TGTGCCAGCAGTTTATTGGGACAAACCGGGGAGCTGTTTTTT
CASSLLGQTGELFF
>many|TRBV27|TRBD2|TRBJ2-1
TGTGCCAGCAGTTTTTTCATTAGCGGGAGTGTGGATGAGCAGTTCTTC
CASSFFISGSVDEQFF
>many|TRBV2|-|TRBJ1-1
TGTGCCAGCAGACTACTTGGAACGGGGACTGAAGCTTTCTTT
CASRLLGTGTEAFF
>many|TRBV7-9|TRBD2|TRBJ2-1
TGTGCCAGCAGCCCGTCTAGCGGGATATACAATGAGCAGTTCTTC
CASSPSSGIYNEQFF
>few|TRBV11-3|TRBD1|TRBJ1-5
TGTGCCAGCAGCTTAGCCGGGACAGGGGATTCTCAGCCCCAGCATTTT
CASSLAGTGDSQPQHF
>many|TRBV29-1|TRBD2|TRBJ2-5
TGCAGCGTTGATTTCCCTAGCGGGGAGACCCAGTACTTC
CSVDFPSGETQYF
>-|TRBV10-3|-|TRBJ1-5
TGTGCCATCAATTCGCAGGATAATCAGCCCCAGCATTTT
CAINSQDNQPQHF
>-|TRBV9|-|TRBJ2-7
TGTGCCAGCAGCGCCTGGGACAACTACGAGCAGTACTTC
CASSAWDNYEQYF
>-|TRBV28|-|TRBJ1-5
TGTGCCAGCAGTTTATCGAAGAGGTCCAGGGATAGCAATCAGCCCCAGCATTTT
CASSLSKRSRDSNQPQHF
>many|TRBV20-1|-|TRBJ1-4
TGCAGTGCTCGAAGGGGACGCCGGGACTATTGGGAAAAACTGTTTTTT
CSARRGRRDYWEKLFF
>many|TRBV6-1|TRBD2|TRBJ2-1
TGTGCCAGCAGTTCCCCGGACGGGACTAGCGGGAGAGGCTGCTACAATGAGCAGTTCTTC
CASSSPDGTSGRGCYNEQFF
>many|TRBV5-1|TRBD2|TRBJ2-1
TGCGCCAGCAGCTTGGAGTCTAGCGGGAACAATGAGCAGTTCTTC
CASSLESSGNNEQFF
>-|TRBV28|TRBD2|TRBJ2-1
TGTGCCAGCAGTTCGGGGGGGTTCAATGAGCAGTTCTTC
CASSSGGFNEQFF
>few|TRBV6-2/TRBV6-3|-|TRBJ2-7
TGTGCCAGCAGTTACGAGGCTACTAGCTCCTACGAGCAGTACTTC
CASSYEATSSYEQYF
>few|TRBV9|-|TRBJ1-1
TGTGCCAGCAGCGTAGGCCACACTGAAGCTTTCTTT
CASSVGHTEAFF
>-|TRBV27|-|TRBJ2-2
TGTGCCAGCAGTTTATATGTGGGGCTTGGCGGGGAGCTGTTTTTT
CASSLYVGLGGELFF
>-|TRBV4-3|TRBD1|TRBJ1-2
TGCGCCAGCAGCCAGGCTAAGGGACAGAACTATGGCTACACCTTC
CASSQAKGQNYGYTF
>-|TRBV19|-|TRBJ2-3
TGTGCCAGTAGTATAGATCGGGAAGATACGCAGTATTTT
CASSIDREDTQYF
>many|TRBV28|TRBD1|TRBJ1-5
TGTGCCAGCAGTACAGGACAGGAGAATCAGCCCCAGCATTTT
CASSTGQENQPQHF
>-|TRBV27|TRBD2|TRBJ2-4
TGTGCCAGCAGCAAAACTAGCGGGAGCGCCGAAAACATTCAGTACTTC
CASSKTSGSAENIQYF
>few|TRBV27|-|TRBJ1-2
TGTGCCAGCAGTCGCGCCCGGGGGCCCTACTATGGCTACACCTTC
CASSRARGPYYGYTF
>-|TRBV30|TRBD2|TRBJ2-3
TGTGCCTGGACTAGCGGAGCCACAGATACGCAGTATTTT
CAWTSGATDTQYF
>many|TRBV6-5|-|TRBJ2-6
TGTGCCAGCAGTTACGTAGGGATAGGGATTTCTGGGGCCAACGTCCTGACTTTC
CASSYVGIGISGANVLTF
>-|TRBV7-2|TRBD1|TRBJ1-5
TGTGCCAGCAGCTTCTCACAGGGGTCTAGTCAGCCCCAGCATTTT
CASSFSQGSSQPQHF
>many|TRBV6-1|-|TRBJ2-7
TGTGCCAGCACCTCCCCTCAGGGGGGAGGGCCGGCAGAGCAGTACTTC
CASTSPQGGGPAEQYF
>many|TRBV7-2|-|TRBJ2-7
TGTGCCAGCAGCTTAGCGGGTAGCCGTGGAGGAGGCGAGCAGTACTTC
CASSLAGSRGGGEQYF
>-|TRBV4-1|-|TRBJ1-3
TGCGCCAGCAGCCAAGTCGGATCTGGAAACACCATATATTTT
CASSQVGSGNTIYF
>many|TRBV7-9|TRBD1|TRBJ2-7
TGTGCCAGCACCCAACAGGGACAGTACGAGCAGTACTTC
CASTQQGQYEQYF
>many|TRBV7-6|TRBD2|TRBJ2-1
TGTGCCAGCAGCGGCCGGGAGGGCCAAAATGAGCAGTTCTTC
CASSGREGQNEQFF
>many|TRBV10-1|-|TRBJ1-6
TGCGCCAGCAGTGAGCTGAGGAGTAATTCACCCCTCCACTTT
CASSELRSNSPLHF
>few|TRBV19|-|TRBJ2-7
TGTGCCAGTAGTATCGGGGAAGGCCAAAGCTACGAGCAGTACTTC
CASSIGEGQSYEQYF
>many|TRBV28|-|TRBJ1-6
TGTGCCAGCAGTTCTACCTACTATAATTCACCCCTCCACTTT
CASSSTYYNSPLHF
>-|TRBV5-1|TRBD1|TRBJ1-2
TGCGCCAGCAGCTTGAGTGGGACAGGGGTTGATGGCTACACCTTC
CASSLSGTGVDGYTF
>-|TRBV20-1|-|TRBJ2-7
TGCAGTGCATTGGTCAGGGACAACTCCTACGAGCAGTACTTC
CSALVRDNSYEQYF
>many|TRBV12-5|-|TRBJ2-2
TGTGCTAGTGGTTTGGTACCGGCAGGGCAGAACACCGGGGAGCTGTTTTTT
CASGLVPAGQNTGELFF
>few|TRBV5-1|-|TRBJ1-3
TGCGCCAGCAGCTTGATAGAGGGCTCTGGAAACACCATATATTTT
CASSLIEGSGNTIYF
>many|TRBV30|-|TRBJ2-3
TGTGCCTGGAGTTTGGGTGGAACTTCCGATACGCAGTATTTT
CAWSLGGTSDTQYF
>many|TRBV3-1|-|TRBJ1-2
TGTGCCAGCAGCCAAGCACGCAGGGTTGGTGGCTACACCTTC
CASSQARRVGGYTF
>many|TRBV27|TRBD1|TRBJ2-1
TGTGCCAGCAGTCTCGGACAGGGGGCGTACAATGAGCAGTTCTTC
CASSLGQGAYNEQFF